This TCR beta chain was identified during a study of neurological immune-mediated disorders. It was by 5'RACE with 10-nucleotide random UMIs that the cDNA was made. Each CDR3 protein gets one entry after TCRdb re-called the 5' RACE reads with MiXCR. Of approximately 44,000 distinct CDR3 sequences in the sample, roughly 15% were seen once. The cells used in sorted libraries, CD4+ or CD8+ T cells, numbered some 1 million. This clonotype was seen ten or more times. Its antigen remains unidentified. Study results and caveats: The absence of shared CDR3 amino acid sequences among expanded clones across subjects suggests private repertoires in all groups. Patients with HTLV-1-associated myelopathy had the highest level of TCR clonal expansion, whereas patients with multiple sclerosis had the lowest level, falling beneath the level found in healthy controls.

The TCR sequence derives from a woman aged 55-69 years with HTLV-1-associated myelopathy (HAM/TSP). Sequenced: CD4+ T cells from blood.

The CDR3 sequence is CSARDASTSSYNEQFF. CDR3 DNA sequence: TGCAGTGCTAGAGATGCTAGCACGAGCTCCTACAATGAGCAGTTCTTC. The chain joins TRBV20-1 to TRBJ2-1; D might be TRBD2 (5 bases). The germline V gene has CDR1 DFQATT and CDR2 SNEGSKA (reference sequence). This CDR3 region has 16 residues. V was trimmed by 0 bases and J by 0 bases, leaving 12 bases between them.